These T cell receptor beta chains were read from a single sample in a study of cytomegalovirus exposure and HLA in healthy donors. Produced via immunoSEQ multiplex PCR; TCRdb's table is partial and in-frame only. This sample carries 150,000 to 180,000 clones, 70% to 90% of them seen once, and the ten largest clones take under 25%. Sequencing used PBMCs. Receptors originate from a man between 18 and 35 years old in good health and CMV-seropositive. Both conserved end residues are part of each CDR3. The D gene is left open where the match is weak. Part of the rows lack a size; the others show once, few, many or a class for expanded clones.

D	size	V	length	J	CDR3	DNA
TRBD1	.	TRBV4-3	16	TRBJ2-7	CASSQLYSQGDYEQYF	TGCGCCAGCAGCCAGCTTTATTCACAGGGGGACTACGAGCAGTACTTC
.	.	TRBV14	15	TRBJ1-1	CASSQGTRGLTEAFF	TGTGCCAGCAGCCAGGGGACAAGGGGGTTGACTGAAGCTTTCTTT
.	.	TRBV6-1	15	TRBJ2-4	CASIIYRDAKNIQYF	TGTGCCAGCATCATCTACAGGGACGCCAAAAACATTCAGTACTTC
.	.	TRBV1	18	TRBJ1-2	CTSSPGPRTGAPNYGYTF	TGCACCAGCAGCCCGGGTCCCCGGACAGGGGCACCTAACTATGGCTACACCTTC
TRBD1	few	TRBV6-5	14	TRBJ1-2	CASSSGQGNYGYTF	TGTGCCAGCAGTAGCGGACAGGGAAACTACGGCTACACCTTC
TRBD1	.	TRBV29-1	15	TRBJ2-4	CSVRGTDKAKNIQYF	TGCAGCGTGAGAGGGACAGATAAAGCCAAAAACATTCAGTACTTC
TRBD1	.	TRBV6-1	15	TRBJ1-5	CASSEEDRDGQPQHF	TGTGCCAGCAGTGAAGAGGACAGGGATGGTCAGCCCCAGCATTTT
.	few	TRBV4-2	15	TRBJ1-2	CASSQRLTGGQGYTF	TGTGCCAGCAGCCAAAGGTTAACGGGAGGGCAGGGCTACACCTTC
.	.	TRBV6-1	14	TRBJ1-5	CASRITGSNQPQHF	TGTGCCAGCAGAATAACCGGGAGCAATCAGCCCCAGCATTTT
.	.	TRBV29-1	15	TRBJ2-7	CSVVGADRSSYEQYF	TGCAGCGTTGTAGGCGCAGACAGGAGCTCCTACGAGCAGTACTTC
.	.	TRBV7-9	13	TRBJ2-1	CASREGTSSEQFF	TGTGCCAGCAGGGAAGGGACTTCGAGTGAGCAGTTCTTC
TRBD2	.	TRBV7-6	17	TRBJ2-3	CASSFRTSGGRTDTQYF	TGTGCCAGCAGCTTCCGGACTAGCGGGGGACGCACAGATACGCAGTATTTT
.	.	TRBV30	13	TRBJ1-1	CAWSAQANTEAFF	TGTGCCTGGAGTGCCCAGGCGAACACTGAAGCTTTCTTT
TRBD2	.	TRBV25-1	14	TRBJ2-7	CASSVAGGRHEQYF	TGTGCCAGCAGTGTAGCGGGAGGACGCCACGAGCAGTACTTC
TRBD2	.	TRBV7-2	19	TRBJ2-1	CASSFVRTSGSSSYNEQFF	TGTGCCAGCAGCTTCGTCCGGACTAGCGGGAGCAGCTCCTACAATGAGCAGTTCTTC
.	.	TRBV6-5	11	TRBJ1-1	CASLFNTEAFF	TGTGCCAGCCTGTTTAACACTGAAGCTTTCTTT
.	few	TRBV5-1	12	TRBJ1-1	CASSFQDTEAFF	TGCGCCAGCAGCTTCCAGGACACTGAAGCTTTCTTT
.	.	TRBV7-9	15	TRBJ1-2	CASSLGRAGSHGYTF	TGTGCCAGCAGCTTAGGTCGGGCAGGGTCCCATGGCTACACCTTC
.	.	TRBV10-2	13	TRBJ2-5	CASKASGSETQYF	TGCGCCAGCAAGGCCAGCGGGTCAGAGACCCAGTACTTC
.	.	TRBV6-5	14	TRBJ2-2	CASSYPSDTGELFF	TGTGCCAGCAGTTACCCCTCCGACACCGGGGAGCTGTTTTTT
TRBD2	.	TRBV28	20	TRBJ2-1	CASSPYPGTSGRRAYNEQFF	TGTGCCAGCAGTCCCTACCCCGGGACTAGCGGGAGAAGGGCCTACAATGAGCAGTTCTTC
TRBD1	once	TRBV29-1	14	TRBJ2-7	CSVILGQGATEQYF	TGCAGCGTGATTCTGGGACAGGGGGCGACCGAGCAGTACTTC